The 8 T cell receptor beta chains below all came from one sample that was sequenced in a study of beta chain features in type 1 diabetes. The whole isolated RNA underwent reverse transcription, so sequencing captured expressed TCRB transcripts. Clones were sequenced by immunoSEQ multiplex PCR, and TCRdb holds only the in-frame ones, with some missing. The sample contains about 320,000 clones, 12% to 15% of which appear only once. Sequencing used central memory CD4+ T cells from blood. The receptors originated from a man aged 25-40 years in good health.

This clone was counted between two and nine times. The chain is built from TRBV9 and TRBJ1-2, with a possible D match to TRBD1 (5 bases). With 0 bases removed from V and 8 bases from J, the gap between germline ends came to 11 bases. Germline V lookup: CDR1 SGDLS, CDR2 YYNGEE. CDR3 size: 13 residues. The CDR3 here is CASSVAGRGGYTF. DNA for the CDR3: TGTGCCAGCAGCGTAGCAGGGCGCGGGGGCTACACCTTC.

The chain carries TRBV5-4 and TRBJ2-3, with 8 bases identical to TRBD2. Losses at the gene ends were 4 bases for V and 10 bases for J; bases not matched to a gene: 11. This CDR3 contains 14 residues. CDR1 is SGHNT, CDR2 YYREEE, per germline (reference sequence). CDR3 region: CASSPYTSGFSQYF. The CDR3 coding sequence is TGTGCCAGCAGCCCCTACACTAGCGGCTTTTCGCAGTATTTT.

The genes are TRBV6-5 and TRBJ1-2, with D possibly being TRBD1 (5 bases). Deletions cut 5 bases from V and 6 bases from J, with 10 bases between. The V gene's germline CDR1 is MNHEY and CDR2 SVGAGI. There are 12 residues in the CDR3. The CDR3 protein is CASSRAGNGYTF. The CDR3 nucleotides read TGTGCCAGCAGTCGAGCAGGGAATGGCTACACCTTC.

This clone was counted at least ten times. This chain connects TRBV4-3 to TRBJ2-3; 11 bases are a match to TRBD2. The germline V gene encodes CDR1 LGHNA and CDR2 YSLEER. Trimming cost V 0 bases and J 2 bases; bases outside gene matches: 7. CDR3 length equals 18 residues. The DNA of the CDR3 is TGCGCCAGCAGCCAAGATAGGGCTAGCGGGAGGACCACAGATACGCAGTATTTT. This encodes CASSQDRASGRTTDTQYF.

This clone occurred a few times. This CDR3 reads CASSPTAGSYEQYF. The CDR3 DNA reads TGTGCCAGCAGCCCGACCGCGGGGAGCTACGAGCAGTACTTC. This chain links TRBV4-2 with TRBJ2-7, with TRBD2 as a possible D gene (6 bases). CDR1 and CDR2 from the germline V gene are LGHNA and YNFKEQ. V lost 4 bases and J lost 3, with 13 bases in between. The CDR3 consists of 14 residues.

As concerns this clone: Relative to the germline gene, one junction end is altered; a read error may explain this. V is TRBV7-2 and J is TRBJ1-2; tentative D call: TRBD1 (6 bases). The CDR3 has 14 residues. CDR1 and CDR2 (germline): SGHTA, FQGNSA. CDR3 amino acids: CASSQRGGGYGYNF. The DNA of the CDR3 is TGTGCCAGCAGCCAAAGAGGGGGTGGTTATGGCTACAACTTC.

This clone is a singleton in its sample. J is TRBJ2-3 and V is TRBV4-1, with D possibly matching TRBD2 (5 bases). This CDR3 contains 15 residues. Germline CDR1 MGHRA, CDR2 YSYEKL. Trimming pared 4 bases from V and 3 bases from J, leaving 14 bases between. The CDR3 reads CASSRTGSVTDTQYF. The CDR3 DNA reads TGCGCCAGCAGCCGAACGGGGTCTGTAACAGATACGCAGTATTTT.

This clone turned up a few times. The CDR3 region is CASSGAGSGQETQYF. The CDR3, as DNA: TGTGCCAGCAGCGGCGCGGGTAGCGGGCAAGAGACCCAGTACTTC. The chain employs TRBV7-2 and TRBJ2-5; 7 nucleotides match TRBD2. The CDR3 contains 15 residues. Germline trimming cut 5 bases from V and 2 bases from J; bases unmatched to any gene: 8. Germline loops: CDR1 SGHTA, CDR2 FQGNSA.